This T cell receptor beta chain was found in a study of shared clonotypes between healthy human individuals (dated by TCRdb to 2020 to 2022). About the study as a whole: The cohort comprised two women and three men aged 18 to 49 years. For each donor, three plates each were used for CD4 naive and CD4 memory, two plates were used for CD8 naive, and one plate was used for CD8 memory. Leukapheresis yielded between about 0.85 and 10 billion PBMCs per donor. Libraries were prepared and TCR repertoires were sequenced by different laboratories using diverse techniques, in order to increase sequencing depth and limit assay-specific biases. To estimate repertoire size and how much clonotype sharing occurs between individuals, the study deeply sequenced the blood TCR repertoires of several healthy adults. The full study reports these points: Estimated clonotype richness was generally larger for naive than for memory subsets. Sharing across a handful of donors was observed for about 5% of naive CD4, 3% to 3.5% of naive CD8, about 2.3% of memory CD4, and over 0.3% of memory CD8 clonotypes. Higher generation probabilities were observed for clonotypes shared by all four sorted-subset donors than for non-shared clonotypes. Based on pairwise subsampling, the degree of clonotype sharing among donors was expected to be affected by sequencing depth. Even with the large sequencing depth, rarefaction of the sorted-subset datasets indicated that sequencing was incomplete. Because the study included only a small number of donors, the genetic and exposure-history diversity represented was limited. Sampling was restricted to blood, and TCR repertoires in tissue are likely to differ from TCR repertoires in blood.

The cysteine opens and the phenylalanine closes a CDR3 of 15 amino acids. Here the CDR3 DNA is all that survives: 45 bases in frame from base 1. For this chain, trimming is 1 base at the V end and 4 bases at the J end, and the number of junction bases without a gene match is 6. CDR1 and CDR2 (SGHAT, FQNNGV) derive from the germline V gene. Remarks on this clone: The antigen this receptor binds is unknown. It has no much larger one-base neighbor in the sample; base qualities were not kept.

Using the deep immunoSEQ assay, TCR CDR3 regions were amplified from genomic DNA by multiplex PCR. Genomic DNA extracted from each cell subset was distributed evenly over all wells of several immunoSEQ 96-well plates, and each plate served as one replicate. For sorted subsets, 150 to 250 ng of genomic DNA, equivalent to some 30,000 T cell genomes, went into each replicate PCR. Purified libraries were quantified with a Qubit 3.0 fluorometer, sized on a Bioanalyzer 2100, and re-quantified with the KAPA Library Quantification kit. Every immunoSEQ 96-well plate was sequenced on a dedicated single-read 150-cycle Illumina NextSeq 550 flow cell. As for the original processing: Because the immunoSEQ output included only junctional sequences and no quality scores, the filtering could not be the same as the filtering used for full-length reads. Sequences were annotated with PyIR, a Python wrapper for IgBLAST v1.9, and V/J genes and CDR3 were assigned using IMGT germline references. Reads were filtered out if the reads had weak V/J assignments (E-value above 1e-6), no CDR3, stop codons, out-of-frame junctions, or ambiguous translated residues. V3J clonotypes were defined as sequences sharing the same inferred V gene, J gene, and CDR3 amino acid sequence. Percentage overlap between repertoires was computed as shared unique clonotypes divided by the size of the smaller repertoire. Richness of each repertoire was evaluated using RTK rarefaction, the Chao1 estimator, and Recon v2.1 estimates of unobserved clonotypes. OLGA was used to compute generation probabilities for all TCRbeta clonotypes that the gDNA method yielded from a few donors. TCRdb's version of the immuneACCESS table is confined to in-frame rearrangements and falls short of the full clone set. An unresolved V gene accounts for under half of the shortfall where checked; the remainder is of unknown origin. V and J calls and clone size are given by that table; D and trimming were obtained from the DNA. A total of around 1.5 million clones appear in this sample, approximately 98% of them only once. The leading ten clones occupy approximately 0.45% of the sample.

The donors were healthy, HIV-negative adults with no recently reported acute infections or vaccinations. Every donor was a Caucasian adult living in Nashville, Tennessee, USA. Magnetic negative selection was used to enrich CD4+ T cells, after which naive cells were positively selected on CD45RA and the negative fraction became the memory subset. Blood was collected by leukapheresis, and PBMCs were isolated by Ficoll-Histopaque density gradient centrifugation and then cryopreserved in liquid nitrogen vapor phase. Analytical flow cytometry was used to check the purity and quantity of every magnetically sorted T cell population. Genomic DNA was isolated from each sorted fraction and quantified by UV absorbance on a Nanodrop 2000c.

The receptor was isolated from a young man in good health. Specimen: naive CD4+ T cells sorted from blood. In the paper's terms, the cell subset or site label means: CD45RA+ positively selected. The chain is assembled from TRBV11-2 and TRBJ1-2; 7 central bases correspond to TRBD1. The bases are TGTGCCAGCAGCTTAGGGCAGGGGGAAAGCTATGGCTACACCTTC. It is translated as CASSLGQGESYGYTF.